These 14 T cell receptor beta chains came from one sample sequenced in a study of control samples from healthy donors and cancer patients. Using immunoSEQ multiplex PCR, the repertoire was profiled, and TCRdb retains in-frame clones only, with some absent. The sample yields about 150,000 clones, under 95% seen once. Sequenced material: blood. Receptors originate from a woman younger than 30 in good health.

This sequence joins TRBV10-2 and TRBJ2-7, with D unclear. This CDR3 spans 13 amino acids. V lost 0 bases to trimming and J lost 4 bases, with 7 bases between them. CDR1 and CDR2 from the germline V gene are WSHSY and SAAADI. CDR3 residues: CASSESVRYEQYF. DNA for the CDR3: TGCGCCAGCAGTGAGTCAGTAAGGTACGAGCAGTACTTC.

V gene TRBV11-2 combines with J gene TRBJ1-1, with 7 bases aligning to TRBD1. In germline, CDR1 is SGHAT, CDR2 FQNNGV. The CDR3 consists of 16 residues. Trimming cost V 4 bases and J 4 bases; bases outside gene matches: 12. CDR3 amino acids: CASSSAGQDRATEAFF. For the CDR3, the DNA is TGTGCCAGCAGCTCGGCCGGACAGGATCGGGCCACTGAAGCTTTCTTT.

This chain uses TRBV14 with TRBJ1-1; D gene ambiguous. The CDR3 has 14 amino acids. The germline CDR1 and CDR2 sequences are SGHDN and FVKESK. V lost 3 bases, J lost 2 bases, and 10 bases lay in between. Here the CDR3 DNA reads TGTGCCAGCAGCCAGTATGACCTAAACACTGAAGCTTTCTTT. Encoded protein: CASSQYDLNTEAFF.

V is TRBV19 and J is TRBJ1-3; a weak D match, TRBD1 (6 bases). The CDR3 length is 13 residues. The germline CDR1 and CDR2 sequences are LNHDA and SQIVND (reference sequence). V was trimmed by 5 bases and J by 3 bases, leaving 8 bases between them. In DNA, the CDR3 is TGTGCCAGTAGTCAACAGGGTGGAAACACCATATATTTT. Encoded protein: CASSQQGGNTIYF.

V is TRBV10-3 and J is TRBJ2-7; D remains unclear. Germline CDR1 ENHRY, CDR2 SYGVKD. The V and J ends lost 0 bases and 3 bases respectively, with 6 bases between them. The CDR3 totals 13 residues. As DNA, the CDR3 is TGTGCCATCAGTGAGTCGGGAATCTACGAGCAGTACTTC. It yields the protein CAISESGIYEQYF.

The chain couples TRBV5-1 to TRBJ1-3; TRBD1 might be the D (5 bases). Germline V CDR1 and CDR2: SGHRS, YFSETQ. CDR3 length: 13 residues. Deletions cut 5 bases from V and 2 bases from J, with 8 bases between. The CDR3 DNA is TGCGCCAGCAGTCAGGGAGCTGGAAACACCATATATTTT. Protein product: CASSQGAGNTIYF.

The chain recombines TRBV5-4 with TRBJ2-5; a possible D gene is TRBD1 (6 bases). The V end was cut by 2 bases, the J end by 5 bases, with 19 bases between. CDR1 is SGHNT and CDR2 is YYREEE in the germline V gene (reference sequence). The CDR3 loop spans 16 amino acids. The CDR3 DNA reads as TGTGCCAGCAGCTTAGTTGGGGCAGGGGCAAGGGAGACCCAGTACTTC. It specifies CASSLVGAGARETQYF.

This clone was recorded once. The chain carries TRBV6-2 or TRBV6-3 and TRBJ2-1, with TRBD1 matching over 9 bases. The CDR3 runs 15 residues. Losses at the gene ends were 2 bases for V and 7 bases for J; bases not matched to a gene: 6. CDR1 is MNHEY, CDR2 SVGEGT, per germline. CDR3 sequence: CASSYGGQGVNEQFF. In DNA form, the CDR3 reads TGTGCCAGCAGTTACGGGGGACAGGGTGTGAATGAGCAGTTCTTC.

This rearrangement joins TRBV6-5 to TRBJ2-3; no reliable D call. Germline CDR1 is MNHEY and CDR2 is SVGAGI. The length of the CDR3 is 15 residues. Trimming pared 4 bases from V and 0 bases from J, leaving 11 bases between. The CDR3 sequence is CASSLQGLSTDTQYF. CDR3 nucleotides: TGTGCCAGCAGTTTGCAAGGGCTGAGCACAGATACGCAGTATTTT.

The count of this clone is one. The V call is TRBV12-5, the J call TRBJ2-2; D gene uncertain. Per germline, CDR1 LGHNT and CDR2 FRNRAP. The CDR3 has 11 residues. Trimming took off 6 bases at V and 5 bases at J, with 4 bases between the two ends. In DNA form, the CDR3 reads TGTGCTAGTGGGAGAACCGGGGAGCTGTTTTTT. Translated: CASGRTGELFF.

The chain recombines TRBV6-1 with TRBJ2-1; D is uncertain. This CDR3 has 16 residues. V was pared by 4 bases and J by 2 bases, with 15 bases between. CDR1 and CDR2 from the germline V gene are MNHNS and SASEGT. CDR3 sequence: CASSADPLTPYNEQFF. The CDR3 bases are TGTGCCAGCAGTGCTGACCCATTGACCCCCTACAATGAGCAGTTCTTC.

The rearrangement links TRBV29-1 to TRBJ1-2; 9 nucleotides agree with TRBD1. The CDR3 extends over 15 amino acids. Germline values: CDR1 SQVTM, CDR2 ANQGSEA. J was trimmed by 4 bases and V by 3 bases; bases with no gene match: 9. CDR3 nucleotide sequence: TGCAGCGTTGATACGGGGGGACAGGGAATCTATGGCTACACCTTC. This sequence encodes CSVDTGGQGIYGYTF.

V is TRBV7-9 and J is TRBJ2-7; no definite D call. The CDR3 consists of 13 residues. CDR1 is SEHNR and CDR2 is FQNEAQ in the germline V gene (reference sequence). V lost 3 bases, J lost 1 base, and 7 bases lay in between. CDR3 region: CASSLRESYEQYF. CDR3 DNA: TGTGCCAGCAGCTTGAGAGAATCCTACGAGCAGTACTTC. Based on the CDR3 plus reference TRBV7-9 and TRBJ2-7, the full variable domain is DTGVSQNPRHKITKRGQNVTFRCDPISEHNRLYWYRQTLGQGPEFLTYFQNEAQLEKSRLLSDRFSAERPKGSFSTLEIQRTEQGDSAMYLCASSLRESYEQYFGPGTRLTVT.

The chain joins TRBV3-1 (or the pseudogene TRBV3-2) to TRBJ2-7; a possible D gene is TRBD2 (5 bases). Germline values: CDR1 LGHDT, CDR2 YNNKEL (reference sequence). Trimming shortened V by 8 bases and J by 4 bases, and 15 bases separated the two germline ends. The CDR3 totals 13 residues. The CDR3 sequence: CASQTGSGYEQYF. DNA of the CDR3: TGTGCCAGCCAGACTGGAAGCGGATACGAGCAGTACTTC.